At least ten counts were recorded for the clone carrying this T cell receptor beta chain. Its target is not known. These data originate in a study of neurological immune-mediated disorders. The ends were cut back, 0 bases at V and 5 bases at J, with 7 bases in the middle. The germline CDR1 and CDR2 sequences are ENHRY and SYGVKD. CDR3 size: 13 residues. TCRdb re-derived calls from the 5' RACE reads in MiXCR, one entry per CDR3 protein. This sample has 65,000 to 90,000 distinct CDR3 sequences, with around 3% found just once. Findings and caveats of the study: CDR3 amino acid sequences found in expanded clones were never shared across subjects, suggesting private repertoires in all groups.

The specimen was PBMCs. The sequence derives from a woman aged 50 to 60 with multiple sclerosis. The gene calls are TRBV10-3 and TRBJ2-5, with D hard to call. CDR3: CAISESVPETQYF. CDR3 coding DNA: TGTGCCATCAGTGAGTCGGTCCCCGAGACCCAGTACTTC.